The clone carrying this T cell receptor (beta chain) turned up a few times. The data belong to a study of Graves' ophthalmopathy and Graves' hyperthyroidism. Study details: Ophthalmopathy absent within 18 months of follow-up marked hyperthyroidism as stable.

Symptoms, serum thyroxine and TRAb, thyroid ultrasound, and orbital computed tomography formed the diagnostic basis. Germline V gives CDR1 SGHAT, CDR2 FQNNGV. The CDR3 sequence is 15 residues long. Losses at the gene ends were 4 bases for V and 2 bases for J; bases not matched to a gene: 4. Beta-chain TCR CDR3 regions were amplified from RNA transcripts. The first round was an RT-PCR with HTBI primers, and the second round was a multiplex PCR. Via MiXCR, TCRdb re-called the multiplex PCR reads, giving one row per CDR3 protein. The sample records around 520,000 distinct CDR3 sequences, about 35% being singletons.

The clonotype originates from an adult man with Graves' hyperthyroidism. The chain recombines TRBV11-2 with TRBJ2-2; 7 positions agree with TRBD2. The sample taken for sequencing was peripheral blood or thyroid tissue (not recorded which). DNA of the CDR3: TGTGCCAGCAGCTCAGGGACTATAAACACCGGGGAGCTGTTTTTT. Residues: CASSSGTINTGELFF. Looking up the rest from reference TRBV11-2 and TRBJ2-2 gives the full variable domain: EAGVAQSPRYKIIEKRQSVAFWCNPISGHATLYWYQQILGQGPKLLIQFQNNGVVDDSQLPKDRFSAERLKGVDSTLKIQPAKLEDSAVYLCASSSGTINTGELFFGEGSRLTVL.